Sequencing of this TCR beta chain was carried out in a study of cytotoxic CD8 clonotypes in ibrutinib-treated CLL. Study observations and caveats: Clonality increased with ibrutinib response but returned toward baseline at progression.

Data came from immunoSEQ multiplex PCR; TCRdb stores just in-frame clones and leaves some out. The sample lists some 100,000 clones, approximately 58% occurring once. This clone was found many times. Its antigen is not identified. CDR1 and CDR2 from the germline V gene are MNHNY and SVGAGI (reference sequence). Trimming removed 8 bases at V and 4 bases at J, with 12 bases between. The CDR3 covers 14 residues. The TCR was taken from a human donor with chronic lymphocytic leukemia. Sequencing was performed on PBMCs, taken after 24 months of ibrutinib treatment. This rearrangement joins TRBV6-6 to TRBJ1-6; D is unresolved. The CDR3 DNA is TGTGCCAGCTCCTATCAGTTTTATAATTCACCCCTCCACTTT. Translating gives CASSYQFYNSPLHF.